This T cell receptor (beta chain) was obtained from a study of shared clonotypes between healthy human individuals. The study, taken as a whole, reports: Expectations were that clonotype sharing among donors would be affected by sequencing depth.

Assay: immunoSEQ multiplex PCR; the TCRdb copy retains only in-frame clones and omits some. The sample consists of around 600,000 clones, almost 97% of them appearing once. With regard to this clone: Its target is unknown.

The TCR was taken from a woman younger than 45 in good health. Specimen: naive CD4+ T cells sorted from blood. Subset reported: CD45RA+ positively selected.

The CDR3 bases are TGTGCCTGGAGTGAAGTGATAGCGGGAGTCGCTGAGCAGTTCTTC. Its translation: CAWSEVIAGVAEQFF. This chain connects TRBV30 to TRBJ2-1; 9 bases line up with TRBD2. The CDR3 has 15 amino acids. CDR1 GTSNPN and CDR2 SVGIG come from the germline V gene (reference sequence). J gave up 9 bases and V 1 base, and 10 bases lay outside the gene matches.